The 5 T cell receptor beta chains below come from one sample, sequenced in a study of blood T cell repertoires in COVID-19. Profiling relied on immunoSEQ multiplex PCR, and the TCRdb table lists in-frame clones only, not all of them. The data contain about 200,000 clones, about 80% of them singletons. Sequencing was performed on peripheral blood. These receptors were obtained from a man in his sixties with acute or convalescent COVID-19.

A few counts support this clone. The CDR3 loop reads CASGGSYNEQFF. The CDR3 nucleotides are TGTGCCAGCGGCGGATCCTACAATGAGCAGTTCTTC. The rearrangement uses TRBV5-6 and TRBJ2-1; no clear D. The CDR3 runs to 12 residues. Germline V gene data show CDR1 as SGHDT and CDR2 as YYEEEE. V lost 7 bases, J lost 1 base, and 6 bases lay in between.

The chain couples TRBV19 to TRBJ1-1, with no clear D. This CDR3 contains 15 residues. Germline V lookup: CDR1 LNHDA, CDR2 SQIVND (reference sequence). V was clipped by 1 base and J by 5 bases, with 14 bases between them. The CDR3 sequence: CASSIARVRLTEAFF. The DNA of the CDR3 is TGTGCCAGTAGTATAGCACGGGTCCGGTTAACTGAAGCTTTCTTT.

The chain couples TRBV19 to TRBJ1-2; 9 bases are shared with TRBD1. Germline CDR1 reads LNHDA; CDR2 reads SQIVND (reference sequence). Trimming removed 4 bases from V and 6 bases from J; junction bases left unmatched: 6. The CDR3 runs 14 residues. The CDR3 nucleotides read TGTGCCAGTAGTACCACCGGGACAGGGAATGGCTACACCTTC. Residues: CASSTTGTGNGYTF.

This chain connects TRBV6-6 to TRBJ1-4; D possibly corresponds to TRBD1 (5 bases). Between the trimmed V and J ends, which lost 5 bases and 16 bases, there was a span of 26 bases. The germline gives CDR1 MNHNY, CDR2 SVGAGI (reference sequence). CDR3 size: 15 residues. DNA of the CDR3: TGTGCCAGCAGTCTACTCGGGGGAATAGGGAATGAATGGTTTTTT. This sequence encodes CASSLLGGIGNEWFF.

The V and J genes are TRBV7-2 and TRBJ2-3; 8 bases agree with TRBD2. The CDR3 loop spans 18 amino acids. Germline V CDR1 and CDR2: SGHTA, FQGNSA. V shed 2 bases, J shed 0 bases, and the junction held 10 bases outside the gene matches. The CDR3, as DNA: TGTGCCAGCAGCTTAAAGTGGATAGCGGGGACTAGCACAGATACGCAGTATTTT. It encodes CASSLKWIAGTSTDTQYF.